The clone carrying this T cell receptor (beta chain) was counted between two and nine times. The antigen remains unidentified. From RNA transcripts, TCR beta CDR3 regions were amplified. RT-PCR in the first round (using the HTBI primer set) targeted the TCR CDR3. From the multiplex PCR reads, TCRdb called clonotypes with MiXCR, one entry per CDR3 protein. The sample has 370,000 or so distinct CDR3 sequences; approximately 25% are singletons. Source material for PBMCs was around 10 ml fresh peripheral blood. The germline V gene has CDR1 DFQATT and CDR2 SNEGSKA (reference sequence). The germline V and J ends were trimmed by 3 bases and 4 bases, with 9 bases remaining between them. The length of the CDR3 is 13 residues. The sample belongs to a study of T cells in Graves' hyperthyroidism and ophthalmopathy. Whole-study findings and limits: Blood samples included most of the expanded thyroid clonotypes exceeding 0.001.

The sequencing input was blood. The V gene is TRBV20-1, the J gene TRBJ2-2; D gene uncertain. This TCR was recovered from a man between 45 and 60 years old with Graves' hyperthyroidism. CDR3 region: CSASHLGTGELFF. The CDR3 coding sequence is TGCAGTGCTAGCCACTTAGGCACCGGGGAGCTGTTTTTT.